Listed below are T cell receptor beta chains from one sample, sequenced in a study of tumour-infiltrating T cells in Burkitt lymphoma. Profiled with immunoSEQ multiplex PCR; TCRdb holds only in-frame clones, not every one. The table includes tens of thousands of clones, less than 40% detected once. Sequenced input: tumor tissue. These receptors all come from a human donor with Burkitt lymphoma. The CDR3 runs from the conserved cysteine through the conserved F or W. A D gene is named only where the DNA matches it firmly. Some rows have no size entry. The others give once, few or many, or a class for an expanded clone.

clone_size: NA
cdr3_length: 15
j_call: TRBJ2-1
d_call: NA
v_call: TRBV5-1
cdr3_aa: CASSMRTQAYNEQFF
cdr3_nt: TGCGCCAGCAGCATGAGAACACAGGCCTACAATGAGCAGTTCTTC

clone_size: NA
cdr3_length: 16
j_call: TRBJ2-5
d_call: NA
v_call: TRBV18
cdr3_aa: CASSQDYRASGETQYF
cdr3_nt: TGTGCCAGCTCCCAAGACTACAGGGCTTCGGGAGAGACCCAGTACTTC

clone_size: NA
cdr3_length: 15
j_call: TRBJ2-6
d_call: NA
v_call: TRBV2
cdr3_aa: CASSESPSGANVLTF
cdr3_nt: TGTGCCAGCAGTGAAAGTCCCTCTGGGGCCAACGTCCTGACTTTC

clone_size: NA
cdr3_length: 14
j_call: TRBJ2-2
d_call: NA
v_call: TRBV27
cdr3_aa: CASRLLGDGGELFF
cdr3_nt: TGTGCCAGCAGGTTGTTAGGGGATGGCGGGGAGCTGTTTTTT

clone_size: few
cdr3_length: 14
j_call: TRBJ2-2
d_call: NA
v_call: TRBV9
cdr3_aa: CASSAQGSTGELFF
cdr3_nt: TGTGCCAGCAGCGCCCAGGGGAGCACCGGGGAGCTGTTTTTT

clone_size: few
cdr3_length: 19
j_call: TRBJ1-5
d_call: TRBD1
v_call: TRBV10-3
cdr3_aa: CAASSGDRGALSSNQPQHF
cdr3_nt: TGTGCCGCATCGAGTGGAGACAGGGGGGCCCTATCTAGCAATCAGCCCCAGCATTTT

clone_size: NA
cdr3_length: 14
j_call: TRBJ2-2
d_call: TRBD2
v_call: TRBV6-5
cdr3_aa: CASTGGGNTGELFF
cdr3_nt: TGTGCCAGCACTGGCGGGGGAAACACCGGGGAGCTGTTTTTT

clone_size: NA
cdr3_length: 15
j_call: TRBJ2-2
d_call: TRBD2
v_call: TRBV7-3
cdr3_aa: CASSKTSGGAMELFF
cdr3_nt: TGTGCCAGCAGCAAGACTAGCGGGGGGGCAATGGAGCTGTTTTTT

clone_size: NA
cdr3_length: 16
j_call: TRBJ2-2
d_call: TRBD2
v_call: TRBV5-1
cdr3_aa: CASSLASGTNTGELFF
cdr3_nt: TGCGCCAGCAGCTTGGCTAGCGGGACGAACACCGGGGAGCTGTTTTTT

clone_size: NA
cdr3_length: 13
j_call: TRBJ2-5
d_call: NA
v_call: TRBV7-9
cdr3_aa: CASSHGGQETQYF
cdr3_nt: TGTGCCAGCAGCCATGGAGGGCAAGAGACCCAGTACTTC

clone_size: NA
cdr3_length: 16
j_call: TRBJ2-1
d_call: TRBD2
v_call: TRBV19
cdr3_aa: CASRQAGTNSYNEQFF
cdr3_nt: TGTGCCAGTAGGCAGGCCGGGACTAACTCCTACAATGAGCAGTTCTTC